Listed below are T cell receptor beta chains from one sample, sequenced in a study of T cell responses to AZD1222 COVID-19 vaccine. The protocol was immunoSEQ multiplex PCR, while the TCRdb copy is restricted to in-frame clones and leaves out a portion. The profile shows more than 120,000 clones, over 85% of them singletons. This specimen consisted of peripheral blood, obtained 28 days after the second AZD1222 dose. These receptors came from an adult who received the AZD1222 COVID-19 vaccine. The CDR3 runs from the conserved cysteine through the conserved F or W. A D gene is named only where the DNA matches it firmly. Expanded clones get a size class; other rows say once, few or many, or leave the size out.

length	size	V	D	J	CDR3	DNA
19	-	TRBV9	-	TRBJ2-1	CASSPHRLRLKSSYNEQFF	TGTGCCAGCAGCCCACACCGCTTAAGATTGAAGAGCTCCTACAATGAGCAGTTCTTC
15	-	TRBV28	-	TRBJ1-1	CASSLYDSMRTEAFF	TGTGCCAGCAGTTTATATGATAGTATGAGGACTGAAGCTTTCTTT
16	-	TRBV6-2/TRBV6-3	-	TRBJ1-4	CASSYRWPGYNEKLFF	TGTGCCAGCAGTTACAGATGGCCAGGTTATAATGAAAAACTGTTTTTT
14	-	TRBV6-6	-	TRBJ1-5	CASTQGGGNQPQHF	TGTGCCAGCACTCAGGGTGGTGGTAATCAGCCCCAGCATTTT
15	-	TRBV6-5	TRBD2	TRBJ2-3	CASSAGLASTDTQYF	TGTGCCAGCAGCGCGGGACTAGCGAGCACAGATACGCAGTATTTT
15	-	TRBV5-6	-	TRBJ2-1	CASSPGGRRYNEQFF	TGTGCCAGCAGCCCCGGGGGCCGAAGGTACAATGAGCAGTTCTTC
15	few	TRBV6-6	TRBD1	TRBJ2-2	CASSNRQGDTGELFF	TGTGCCAGCAGTAACAGACAGGGGGACACCGGGGAGCTGTTTTTT
12	-	TRBV27	-	TRBJ1-6	CASSSAGTPLHF	TGTGCCAGCAGCTCGGCCGGGACGCCCCTCCACTTT
12	few	TRBV11-2	-	TRBJ1-2	CASSLEGNGYTF	TGTGCCAGCAGCTTAGAAGGGAATGGCTACACCTTC
13	-	TRBV5-1	-	TRBJ1-1	CASSSARPTEAFF	TGCGCCAGCAGCTCCGCCAGGCCCACTGAAGCTTTCTTT
13	few	TRBV9	TRBD1	TRBJ1-5	CASSRGLSQPQHF	TGTGCCAGCAGCAGGGGGCTGAGTCAGCCCCAGCATTTT
18	-	TRBV19	TRBD1	TRBJ1-2	CASSTLGVYGQANYGYTF	TGTGCCAGTAGTACCCTCGGAGTCTACGGACAGGCAAACTATGGCTACACCTTC
15	-	TRBV7-9	TRBD1	TRBJ1-5	CASSLDRGSNQPQHF	TGTGCCAGCAGCCTAGACAGGGGAAGCAATCAGCCCCAGCATTTT
12	-	TRBV27	TRBD1	TRBJ2-7	CASSDRGREQYF	TGTGCCAGCAGTGACAGGGGGCGCGAGCAGTACTTC
15	-	TRBV10-1	-	TRBJ1-1	CASSDSRGPSTEAFF	TGCGCCAGCAGTGACTCACGGGGCCCGAGCACTGAAGCTTTCTTT
11	-	TRBV19	-	TRBJ2-7	CASTAVYEQYF	TGTGCCAGTACCGCCGTATACGAGCAGTACTTC
14	-	TRBV27	TRBD1	TRBJ2-7	CASSFRTGPYEQYF	TGTGCCAGCAGTTTTCGGACAGGTCCCTACGAGCAGTACTTC
15	few	TRBV5-5	-	TRBJ1-1	CASSLAPGTGDEAFF	TGTGCCAGCAGCTTGGCCCCCGGGACGGGGGATGAAGCTTTCTTT
15	-	TRBV5-4	-	TRBJ1-4	CASSLSAEVREKLFF	TGTGCCAGCAGCTTGTCCGCGGAAGTTCGGGAAAAACTGTTTTTT
13	-	TRBV3-1/TRBV3-2	-	TRBJ1-2	CASSQRGDNSYTF	TGTGCCAGCAGCCAGAGAGGTGACAACAGCTACACCTTC
17	-	TRBV7-2	TRBD1	TRBJ1-2	CASSPPPTGGYDYGYTF	TGTGCCAGCAGCCCACCCCCGACAGGGGGCTACGACTATGGCTACACCTTC
16	-	TRBV5-1	TRBD2	TRBJ2-1	CASSLPGTSGYNEQFF	TGCGCCAGCAGCTTGCCCGGGACTAGCGGGTACAATGAGCAGTTCTTC
17	-	TRBV21-1	-	TRBJ1-3	CASSKAERTVSGNTIYF	TGTGCCAGCAGCAAAGCGGAGAGGACGGTCTCTGGAAACACCATATATTTT
15	once	TRBV5-6	-	TRBJ1-6	CASSLVGDDNSPLHF	TGTGCCAGCAGCTTGGTAGGGGACGATAATTCACCCCTCCACTTT
13	-	TRBV19	-	TRBJ1-1	CASSIGGSAEAFF	TGTGCCAGTAGTATAGGAGGTAGCGCTGAAGCTTTCTTT
11	-	TRBV7-9	-	TRBJ1-1	CASSKNTEAFF	TGTGCCAGCAGTAAGAACACTGAAGCTTTCTTT
15	-	TRBV28	TRBD1	TRBJ1-2	CASRTIGTGTYGYTF	TGTGCCAGCAGGACCATCGGGACAGGGACCTATGGCTACACCTTC
13	few	TRBV27	TRBD1	TRBJ2-2	CASRTGDTGELFF	TGTGCCAGCAGGACAGGGGACACCGGGGAGCTGTTTTTT
15	-	TRBV5-1	TRBD2	TRBJ2-1	CASSLTSGRYNEQFF	TGCGCCAGCAGCTTAACTAGCGGGAGGTACAATGAGCAGTTCTTC
14	-	TRBV7-2	TRBD2	TRBJ2-3	CASSPTSGTDTQYF	TGTGCCAGCAGCCCTACTAGCGGCACAGATACGCAGTATTTT
14	-	TRBV28	-	TRBJ1-4	CASSSAATNEKLFF	TGTGCCAGCAGTTCGGCTGCAACTAATGAAAAACTGTTTTTT
13	-	TRBV7-3	-	TRBJ1-1	CASSYQGNTEAFF	TGTGCCAGCAGTTATCAGGGTAACACTGAAGCTTTCTTT
14	once	TRBV6-6	TRBD1	TRBJ2-7	CASSLGTGVYEQYF	TGTGCCAGCAGTCTCGGGACAGGGGTCTACGAGCAGTACTTC
16	-	TRBV10-1	TRBD2	TRBJ2-1	CASSGYSGLGYNEQFF	TGCGCCAGCAGTGGGTATAGCGGGCTTGGGTACAATGAGCAGTTCTTC
16	-	TRBV15	TRBD2	TRBJ2-1	CATSREIAGASDEQFF	TGTGCCACCAGCAGAGAGATAGCGGGAGCATCCGATGAGCAGTTCTTC
18	-	TRBV7-8	TRBD2	TRBJ2-7	CASSLGRTSGRGSYEQYF	TGTGCCAGCAGCTTAGGTCGGACTAGCGGGAGGGGCTCCTACGAGCAGTACTTC
14	-	TRBV5-4	-	TRBJ2-3	CASSFTTHTDTQYF	TGTGCCAGCAGCTTCACTACCCACACAGATACGCAGTATTTT
17	-	TRBV3-1/TRBV3-2	-	TRBJ2-3	CASSRTGGGSSTDTQYF	TGTGCCAGCAGCCGCACAGGTGGCGGATCTAGCACAGATACGCAGTATTTT
12	-	TRBV5-6	-	TRBJ1-2	CASSLGPYGYTF	TGTGCCAGCAGCTTAGGTCCGTATGGCTACACCTTC
15	-	TRBV19	-	TRBJ1-5	CASSIGGNSNQPQHF	TGTGCCAGTAGTATAGGCGGAAATAGCAATCAGCCCCAGCATTTT